This TCR beta chain was sequenced in a study of coeliac disease. For the study at large: Each coeliac patient was active, refractory type I, or diet-controlled.

Germline V gives CDR1 SGHTA, CDR2 FQGNSA. Trimming pared 3 bases from V and 4 bases from J, leaving 9 bases between. This CDR3 region has 13 residues. Libraries were prepared by immunoSEQ multiplex PCR; TCRdb keeps only in-frame clonotypes and omits some of them. The sample carries over 4,500 clones, 69% recorded once. The material sequenced was lymphocytes from the gut lamina propria. The gene calls are TRBV7-2 and TRBJ1-1; possible D gene TRBD1, 5 bases. This sequence originates from a woman aged 40-49 years. CDR3 DNA: TGTGCCAGCAGCTTCCGGGGGGGCACTGAAGCTTTCTTT. Translated, it gives CASSFRGGTEAFF.